This note documents a single TCR beta chain sequence. TCRdb keeps only in-frame clones here, not all; method: immunoSEQ multiplex PCR. In the table there are 250,000 to 300,000 clones, approximately 91% of which are singletons. This CDR3 contains 15 residues. Study members were between about 18 and 95 years old and lived in about two dozen US regions. These data belong to a study of blood T cell repertoires in COVID-19. Sequenced sample: PBMCs or T cells enriched from blood (not recorded which). The chain recombines TRBV21-1 with TRBJ1-2; the D call in the table, TRBD1, was not verified against the DNA. TRBV21-1 is termed a pseudogene. The origin of this receptor is a woman aged 35 to 49 with acute COVID-19. CDR3 DNA: TGTGCCAGCAATCGGTTAGATAGGACAAACTATGGCTACACCTTC. Amino acids: CASNRLDRTNYGYTF.